A single sample is the source of the 22 T cell receptor beta chains below, sequenced in a study of T-cell memory formation after mild COVID-19. TCRdb reprocessed the 5' RACE reads via MiXCR and lists one record per CDR3 protein. The table shows more than 250,000 distinct CDR3 sequences, with more than 15% occurring only once. The material sequenced was PBMCs or a T cell subset sorted from them (not recorded which). All receptors come from a man aged 18 to 35 who had mild COVID-19 (a few samples of this study predate the infection). Cell type and time point are not known.

The V and J genes are TRBV2 and TRBJ1-2, with D possibly TRBD1 on 5 matching bases. Germline V gene sequence: CDR1 SNHLY, CDR2 FYNNEI. The CDR3 runs to 12 residues. V was cut by 3 bases and J by 8 bases, with 10 bases left in between. CDR3 in DNA: TGTGCCAGCAGTGATTGGGGGAGAGGCTACACCTTC. This gives the protein CASSDWGRGYTF.

The sample holds many counts of this clonotype. This chain links TRBV7-9 with TRBJ1-2; D not resolved. The CDR3 totals 13 residues. Trimming took off 1 base at V and 3 bases at J, with 6 bases between the two ends. Germline V CDR1 and CDR2: SEHNR, FQNEAQ (reference sequence). The CDR3 bases are TGTGCCAGCAGCTTAGAGGGCGACTATGGCTACACCTTC. This codes for CASSLEGDYGYTF. Variable domain in full (rest from reference TRBV7-9 and TRBJ1-2): DTGVSQNPRHKITKRGQNVTFRCDPISEHNRLYWYRQTLGQGPEFLTYFQNEAQLEKSRLLSDRFSAERPKGSFSTLEIQRTEQGDSAMYLCASSLEGDYGYTFGSGTRLTVV.

This clonotype showed up just a few times. The rearrangement uses TRBV29-1 and TRBJ2-7; the D gene is possibly TRBD1 (5 bases). In germline, CDR1 is SQVTM, CDR2 ANQGSEA. Trimming pared 4 bases from V and 5 bases from J, leaving 9 bases between. This CDR3 contains 11 residues. This CDR3 is CSVGQGHEQYF. For the CDR3, the DNA is TGCAGCGTTGGGCAGGGCCACGAGCAGTACTTC.

The J gene is TRBJ2-6, the V gene TRBV12-3 or TRBV12-4; 7 bases fit TRBD1. The CDR3 covers 14 residues. V lost 2 bases to trimming and J lost 10 bases; unmatched junction nucleotides: 5. The CDR3 DNA follows: TGTGCCAGCAGTTTAACCCGGACAGGAAACGTCCTGACTTTC. It translates to CASSLTRTGNVLTF.

The rearrangement joins TRBV4-2 to TRBJ1-5; D is ambiguous. V lost 0 bases to trimming and J lost 5 bases, with 5 bases between them. Germline CDR1 LGHNA, CDR2 YNFKEQ. This CDR3 comprises 13 residues. The CDR3 coding sequence is TGTGCCAGCAGCCAAGATTCCGATCAGCCCCAGCATTTT. Its protein is CASSQDSDQPQHF.

This clonotype was recorded a few times. The chain is built from TRBV2 and TRBJ2-3, with 9 positions matching TRBD2. The germline V gene has CDR1 SNHLY and CDR2 FYNNEI. V gave up 7 bases and J gave up 3 bases; unmatched junction bases: 20. The CDR3 covers 19 residues. CDR3 in DNA: TGTGCCAGCATTTGGCGCGGAGCGGGGGGCCCGGATAAGACAGATACGCAGTATTTT. Translated, it gives CASIWRGAGGPDKTDTQYF. The whole variable domain, remainder taken from reference TRBV2 and TRBJ2-3, is EPEVTQTPSHQVTQMGQEVILRCVPISNHLYFYWYRQILGQKVEFLVSFYNNEISEKSEIFDDQFSVERPDGSNFTLKIRSTKLEDSAMYFCASIWRGAGGPDKTDTQYFGPGTRLTVL.

This clonotype was seen many times. The V and J genes are TRBV12-3 or TRBV12-4 and TRBJ2-3; TRBD1 might be the D (6 bases). V lost 4 bases and J lost 4, with 15 bases in between. The length of the CDR3 is 15 residues. The CDR3 sequence is CASSSSRGEADTQYF. CDR3 sequence (DNA): TGTGCCAGCAGTTCTAGCAGGGGTGAGGCAGATACGCAGTATTTT.

This rearrangement joins TRBV15 to TRBJ2-5; D ambiguous. The CDR3 consists of 13 residues. CDR1 and CDR2 (germline): LNHNV, YYDKDF (reference sequence). V gave up 0 bases and J gave up 5 bases, with 7 bases separating them. CDR3 sequence reads: CATSRDPSETQYF. CDR3 nucleotides: TGTGCCACCAGCAGAGATCCATCGGAGACCCAGTACTTC.

This clonotype was seen ten or more times. This chain uses TRBV7-2 with TRBJ2-2, with 8 bases fitting TRBD1. The germline CDR1 and CDR2 sequences are SGHTA and FQGNSA. The CDR3 has 16 residues. V lost 6 bases and J lost 1; bases outside the gene matches: 7. In DNA, the CDR3 is TGTGCCAGCAGATATACCGGGACAGGGAACACCGGGGAGCTGTTTTTT. This encodes CASRYTGTGNTGELFF.

The J gene is TRBJ2-7, the V gene TRBV4-2; D remains unclear. The CDR3 sequence is 14 residues long. Per germline, CDR1 LGHNA and CDR2 YNFKEQ. Trimming pared 0 bases from V and 2 bases from J, leaving 8 bases between. The CDR3, as DNA: TGTGCCAGCAGCCAAGATGCGGAAACCTACGAGCAGTACTTC. Its protein is CASSQDAETYEQYF.

V gene TRBV28 combines with J gene TRBJ2-7; D unresolved. CDR1 is MDHEN and CDR2 is SYDVKM in the germline V gene. CDR3 length: 14 amino acids. Trimming took 4 bases from V and 0 from J, leaving 10 bases between them. The CDR3 nucleotides read TGTGCCAGCAGTTCGCCGGCCATCTCCTACGAGCAGTACGTC. Translating gives CASSSPAISYEQYV.

The chain joins TRBV20-1 to TRBJ1-1; D is uncertain. Germline CDR1 and CDR2: DFQATT and SNEGSKA (reference sequence). This CDR3 comprises 15 residues. The germline V and J ends were trimmed by 1 base and 5 bases, with 17 bases remaining between them. The CDR3 loop is CSARVPLAGRTEAFF. The CDR3 DNA follows: TGCAGTGCTAGAGTACCCTTAGCGGGGAGGACTGAAGCTTTCTTT.

J is TRBJ1-2 and V is TRBV7-9; no definite D call. The CDR3 runs 12 residues. Trimming pared 4 bases from V and 7 bases from J, leaving 10 bases between. CDR1 and CDR2 from the germline V gene are SEHNR and FQNEAQ (reference sequence). Here the CDR3 DNA reads TGTGCCAGCAGCTCCGGGGTGCTTGGCTACACCTTC. Protein product: CASSSGVLGYTF.

This sequence joins TRBV3-1 and TRBJ1-2, with 9 bases identical to TRBD1. V shed 1 base and J 6 bases; nucleotides not matched to a gene: 3. CDR1 is LGHDT, CDR2 YNNKEL, per germline (reference sequence). This CDR3 has 14 residues. In DNA form, the CDR3 reads TGTGCCAGCAGCCAAGCGGGACAGGGAAATGGCTACACCTTC. Translating it yields CASSQAGQGNGYTF.

This chain uses TRBV4-3 with TRBJ2-1, with 7 bases identical to TRBD2. The CDR3 has 16 residues. V was pared by 0 bases and J by 4 bases, with 6 bases of the junction left unmatched. Germline CDR1 and CDR2: LGHNA and YSLEER. This CDR3 reads CASSQDPQRGYNEQFF. The CDR3 DNA follows: TGCGCCAGCAGCCAAGACCCCCAGCGGGGTTACAATGAGCAGTTCTTC.

The chain carries TRBV18 and TRBJ2-7; D is unresolved. Germline CDR1 and CDR2: KGHSH and LQKENI. This CDR3 contains 13 residues. Deletions cut 0 bases from V and 4 bases from J, with 7 bases between. The CDR3 here is CASSPPTSYEQYV. CDR3 coding DNA: TGTGCCAGCTCACCACCCACATCTTACGAGCAGTACGTC.

Only a few counts were recorded for this clonotype. The chain uses TRBV11-2 and TRBJ2-2; the D is unclear. The CDR3 spans 12 residues. CDR1 is SGHAT and CDR2 is FQNNGV in the germline V gene. V lost 5 bases to trimming and J lost 6 bases, with 7 bases between them. The CDR3 DNA sequence: TGTGCCAGCAGCGCGGTGGCCGGGGAGCTGTTTTTT. Amino acids: CASSAVAGELFF.

The chain recombines TRBV7-8 with TRBJ1-2, with no clear D. CDR3 length: 14 amino acids. V lost 5 bases to trimming and J lost 4 bases, with 14 bases between them. CDR1 and CDR2 from the germline V gene are SGHVS and FQNEAQ. This chain's CDR3 is CASSIQTAGYGYTF. The DNA for the CDR3 is TGTGCCAGCAGCATACAGACCGCCGGCTATGGCTACACCTTC. The whole variable domain, filled in from reference TRBV7-8 and TRBJ1-2, reads GAGVSQSPRYKVAKRGQDVALRCDPISGHVSLFWYQQALGQGPEFLTYFQNEAQLDKSGLPSDRFFAERPEGSVSTLKIQRTQQEDSAVYLCASSIQTAGYGYTFGSGTRLTVV.

This clonotype was detected many times. The gene calls are TRBV7-2 and TRBJ2-4; D may be TRBD2 (5 bases). V dropped 1 base and J dropped 8 bases, with 6 bases sitting between them. This CDR3 has 12 residues. Looked up from germline, CDR1 is SGHTA and CDR2 is FQGNSA. The CDR3 bases are TGTGCCAGCAGCTTAGGGACTGACATTCAGTACTTC. It encodes CASSLGTDIQYF.

This clonotype has more than one count but fewer than ten. The chain is built from TRBV28 and TRBJ2-7; possibly TRBD2 for D (7 bases). CDR3 length: 14 amino acids. Trimming stripped 5 bases from V and 7 bases from J, with 18 bases between. The germline CDR1 and CDR2 sequences are MDHEN and SYDVKM. CDR3 amino acids: CASSIGQQAGEQYV. The CDR3 coding sequence is TGTGCCAGCAGTATAGGACAGCAAGCGGGGGAGCAGTACGTC.

The V call is TRBV20-1, the J call TRBJ2-7; possibly TRBD2 for D (6 bases). The V end was cut by 3 bases, the J end by 3 bases, with 12 bases between. The germline gives CDR1 DFQATT, CDR2 SNEGSKA (reference sequence). This CDR3 is 13 amino acids long. The CDR3 DNA sequence: TGCAGTGCTAGTAAGGAGGGGCGCTACGAGCAGTACTTC. Amino acid sequence: CSASKEGRYEQYF.

This chain uses TRBV7-2 with TRBJ2-3, with TRBD2 as a possible D gene (6 bases). This CDR3 contains 15 residues. Trimming took off 3 bases at V and 1 base at J, with 11 bases between the two ends. Germline-derived CDR1 and CDR2 are SGHTA and FQGNSA. The CDR3 nucleotides read TGTGCCAGCAGCTTGCAGCCGGGGGGCACAGATACGCAGTATTTT. Its protein is CASSLQPGGTDTQYF. Together with reference TRBV7-2 and TRBJ2-3, the CDR3 gives the full variable domain: GAGVSQSPSNKVTEKGKDVELRCDPISGHTALYWYRQSLGQGLEFLIYFQGNSAPDKSGLPSDRFSAERTGGSVSTLTIQRTQQEDSAVYLCASSLQPGGTDTQYFGPGTRLTVL.